Sequencing of this TCR beta chain was carried out in a study of lymphopenia after photon versus proton radiotherapy. Notes on the study in general: Proton therapy kept repertoires fairly stable, unlike photons, which gained effector/memory cells. Survival link was tested only in deceased patients; proton benefit remains a possibility. Larger post-nadir TCR diversity loss correlated inversely with survival in deceased patients.

CDR1 is MGHRA, CDR2 YSYEKL, per germline. The CDR3 runs to 13 residues. With 4 bases removed from V and 7 bases from J, the gap between germline ends came to 10 bases. TCRdb's copy holds only in-frame clones and misses some; the assay was immunoSEQ multiplex PCR. This table holds roughly 25,000 clones, about 91% found once. Note on this clone: Antigen unknown.

This sequence originates from a middle-aged man with gastric cancer. This sample comprised peripheral blood, obtained from a patient treated with photon-based radiotherapy. The chain couples TRBV4-1 to TRBJ1-4; maybe TRBD1 (6 bases). This chain's CDR3 is CASSRPGAEKLFF. DNA of the CDR3: TGCGCCAGCAGCCGCCCAGGGGCTGAAAAACTGTTTTTT.